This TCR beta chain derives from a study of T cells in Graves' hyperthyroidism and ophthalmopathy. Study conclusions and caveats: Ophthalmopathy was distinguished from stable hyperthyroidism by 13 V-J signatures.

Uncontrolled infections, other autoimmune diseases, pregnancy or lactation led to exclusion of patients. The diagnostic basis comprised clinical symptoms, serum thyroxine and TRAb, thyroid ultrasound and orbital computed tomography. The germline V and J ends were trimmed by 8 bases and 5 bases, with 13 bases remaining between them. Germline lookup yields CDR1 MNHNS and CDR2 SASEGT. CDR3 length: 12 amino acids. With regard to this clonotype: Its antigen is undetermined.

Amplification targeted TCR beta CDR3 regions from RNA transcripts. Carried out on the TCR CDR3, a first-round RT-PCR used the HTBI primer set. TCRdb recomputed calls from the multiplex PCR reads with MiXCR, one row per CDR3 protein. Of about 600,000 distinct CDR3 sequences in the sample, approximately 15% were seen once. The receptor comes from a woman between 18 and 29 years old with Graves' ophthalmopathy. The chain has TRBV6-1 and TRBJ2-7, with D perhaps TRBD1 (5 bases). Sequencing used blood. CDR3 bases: TGTGCCAGCGGACACAACCCCGACGAGCAGTACTTC. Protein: CASGHNPDEQYF.